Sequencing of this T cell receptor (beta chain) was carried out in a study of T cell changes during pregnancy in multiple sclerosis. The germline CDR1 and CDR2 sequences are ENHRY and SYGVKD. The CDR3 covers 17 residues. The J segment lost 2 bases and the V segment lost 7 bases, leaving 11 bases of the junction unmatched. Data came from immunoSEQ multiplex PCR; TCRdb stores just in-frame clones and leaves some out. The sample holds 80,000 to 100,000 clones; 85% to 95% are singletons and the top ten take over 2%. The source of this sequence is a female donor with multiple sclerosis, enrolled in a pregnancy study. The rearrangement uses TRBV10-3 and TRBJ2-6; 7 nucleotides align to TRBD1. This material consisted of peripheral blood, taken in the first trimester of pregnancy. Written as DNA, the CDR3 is TGTGCCATCAAGGAGGACAGGCTTAACACTGGGGCCAACGTCCTGACTTTC. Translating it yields CAIKEDRLNTGANVLTF.